This T cell receptor beta chain was obtained from a study of shared clonotypes between healthy human individuals. Study-level results: The four-donor shared clonotypes exceeded non-shared clonotypes in generation probability, with non-shared ones scoring lower.

In its sample, this clone was seen once. Its antigen is undetermined. In the authors' workflow: Owing to the provision of junction-only sequences devoid of quality scores by immunoSEQ, filtering differed. The repertoire was sequenced with immunoSEQ multiplex PCR; TCRdb's copy has only in-frame clones and lacks some. The V and J calls and clone size were taken over from that table, and D and trimming were inferred from the DNA. The repertoire consists of about 1.1 million clones, with about 72% occurring once and the leading ten covering roughly 0.82%. The clonotype originates from a man aged 18 to 29 in good health. Some clones in this sample may be carry-over from other donors' samples. Sequenced sample: memory CD4+ T cells from PBMCs. Subset indicated: CD45RA-negative fraction.

The CDR3 region has the DNA TGTGCCAGCAGCTCGATACAGAACCCATATGGCTACACCTTC. It codes for CASSSIQNPYGYTF. The V gene is TRBV7-9, the J gene TRBJ1-2; D gene unclear. V gave up 4 bases and J gave up 5 bases, with 14 bases separating them. The CDR3 consists of 14 residues. Germline values: CDR1 SEHNR, CDR2 FQNEAQ (reference sequence).